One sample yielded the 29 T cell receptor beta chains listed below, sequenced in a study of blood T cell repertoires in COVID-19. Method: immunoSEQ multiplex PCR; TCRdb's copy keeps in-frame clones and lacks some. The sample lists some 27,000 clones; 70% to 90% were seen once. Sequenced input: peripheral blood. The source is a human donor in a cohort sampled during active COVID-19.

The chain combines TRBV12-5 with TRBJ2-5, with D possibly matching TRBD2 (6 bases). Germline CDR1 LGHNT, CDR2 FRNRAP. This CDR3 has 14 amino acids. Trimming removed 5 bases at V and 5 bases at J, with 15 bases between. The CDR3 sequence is CASGLPRGGETQYF. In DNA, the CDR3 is TGTGCTAGTGGTCTACCCCGGGGAGGCGAGACCCAGTACTTC.

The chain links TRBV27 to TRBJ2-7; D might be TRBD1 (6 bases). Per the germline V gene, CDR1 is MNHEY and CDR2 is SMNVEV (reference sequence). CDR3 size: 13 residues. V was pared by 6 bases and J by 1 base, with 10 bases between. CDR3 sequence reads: CASSRQVSYEQYF. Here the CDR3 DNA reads TGTGCCAGCAGCCGACAGGTATCCTACGAGCAGTACTTC.

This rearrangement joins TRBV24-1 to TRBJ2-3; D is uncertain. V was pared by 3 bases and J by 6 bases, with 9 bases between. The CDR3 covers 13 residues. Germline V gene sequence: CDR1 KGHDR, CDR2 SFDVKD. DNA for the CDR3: TGTGCCACCAGTGATCACCTCGGGGATACGCAGTATTTT. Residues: CATSDHLGDTQYF.

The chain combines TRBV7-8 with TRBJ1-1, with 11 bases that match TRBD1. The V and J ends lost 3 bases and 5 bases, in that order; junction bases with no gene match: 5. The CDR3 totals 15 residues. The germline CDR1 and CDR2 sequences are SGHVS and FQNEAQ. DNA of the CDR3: TGTGCCAGCAGCTTCCTGGGACAGGGGGAAACTGAAGCTTTCTTT. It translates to CASSFLGQGETEAFF. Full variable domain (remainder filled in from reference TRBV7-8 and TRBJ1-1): GAGVSQSPRYKVAKRGQDVALRCDPISGHVSLFWYQQALGQGPEFLTYFQNEAQLDKSGLPSDRFFAERPEGSVSTLKIQRTQQEDSAVYLCASSFLGQGETEAFFGQGTRLTVV.

The CDR3 nucleotides are TGTGCCAGCAGTTCCTTAGCGGGGGGAGGAACAGATACGCAGTATTTT. Translation gives CASSSLAGGGTDTQYF. V gene TRBV6-6 combines with J gene TRBJ2-3; 10 bases agree with TRBD2. Germline trimming cut 4 bases from V and 3 bases from J; bases unmatched to any gene: 7. The V gene's germline CDR1 is MNHNY and CDR2 SVGAGI (reference sequence). CDR3 length: 16 amino acids.

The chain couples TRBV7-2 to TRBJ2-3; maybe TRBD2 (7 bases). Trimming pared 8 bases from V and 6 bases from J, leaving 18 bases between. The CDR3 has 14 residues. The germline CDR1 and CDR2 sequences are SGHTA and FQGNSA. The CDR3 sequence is CASPPPGGGDTQYF. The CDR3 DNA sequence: TGTGCCAGCCCCCCTCCGGGGGGCGGGGATACGCAGTATTTT.

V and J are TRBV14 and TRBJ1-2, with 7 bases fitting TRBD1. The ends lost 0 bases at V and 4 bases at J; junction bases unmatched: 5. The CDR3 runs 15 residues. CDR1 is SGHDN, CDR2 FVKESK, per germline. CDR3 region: CASSQDLAGGYGYTF. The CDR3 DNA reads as TGTGCCAGCAGCCAAGATCTAGCAGGGGGCTATGGCTACACCTTC.

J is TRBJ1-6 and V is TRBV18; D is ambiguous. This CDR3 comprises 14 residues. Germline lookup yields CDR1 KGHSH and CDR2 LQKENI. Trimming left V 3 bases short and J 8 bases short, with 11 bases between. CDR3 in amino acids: CASSPTRADSPLHF. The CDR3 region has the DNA TGTGCCAGCTCACCTACGAGGGCGGATTCACCCCTCCACTTT.

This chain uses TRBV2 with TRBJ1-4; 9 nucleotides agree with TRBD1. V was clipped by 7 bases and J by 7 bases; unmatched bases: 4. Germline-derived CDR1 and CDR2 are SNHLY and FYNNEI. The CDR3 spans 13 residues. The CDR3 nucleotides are TGTGCCAGCATGGGGACAGGGCGTGAAAAACTGTTTTTT. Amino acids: CASMGTGREKLFF.

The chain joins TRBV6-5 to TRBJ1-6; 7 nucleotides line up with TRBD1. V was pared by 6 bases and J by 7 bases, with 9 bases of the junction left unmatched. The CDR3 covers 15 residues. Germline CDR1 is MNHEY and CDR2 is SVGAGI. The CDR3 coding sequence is TGTGCCAGCAGAGGGGGGACAGACCAAAATTCACCCCTCCACTTT. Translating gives CASRGGTDQNSPLHF.

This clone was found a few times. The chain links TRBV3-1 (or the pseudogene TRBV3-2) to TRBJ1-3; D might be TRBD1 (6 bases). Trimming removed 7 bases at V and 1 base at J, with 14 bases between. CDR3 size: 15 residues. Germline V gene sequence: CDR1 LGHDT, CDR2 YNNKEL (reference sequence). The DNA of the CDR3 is TGTGCCAGCACCGCACAGGGCCGATCTGGAAACACCATATATTTT. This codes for CASTAQGRSGNTIYF.

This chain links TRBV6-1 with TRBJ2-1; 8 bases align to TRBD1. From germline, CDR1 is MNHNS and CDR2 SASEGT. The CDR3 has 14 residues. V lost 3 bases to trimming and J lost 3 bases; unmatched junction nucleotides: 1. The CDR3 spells CASSEGQDYNEQFF. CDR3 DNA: TGTGCCAGCAGTGAGGGACAGGACTACAATGAGCAGTTCTTC.

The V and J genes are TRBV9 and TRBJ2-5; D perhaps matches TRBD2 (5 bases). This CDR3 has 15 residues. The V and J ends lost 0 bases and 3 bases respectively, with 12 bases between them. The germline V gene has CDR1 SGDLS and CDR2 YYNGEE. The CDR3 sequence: CASSVVGSGEETQYF. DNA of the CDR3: TGTGCCAGCAGCGTAGTGGGCAGCGGAGAAGAGACCCAGTACTTC. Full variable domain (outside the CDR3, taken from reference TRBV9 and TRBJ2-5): DSGVTQTPKHLITATGQRVTLRCSPRSGDLSVYWYQQSLDQGLQFLIQYYNGEERAKGNILERFSAQQFPDLHSELNLSSLELGDSALYFCASSVVGSGEETQYFGPGTRLLVL.

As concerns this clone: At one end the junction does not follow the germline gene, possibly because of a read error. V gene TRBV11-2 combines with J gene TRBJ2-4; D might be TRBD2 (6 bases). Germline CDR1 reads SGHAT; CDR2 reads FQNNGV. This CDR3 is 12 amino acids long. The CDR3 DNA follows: TGTGCCAGCAGCGCGACCCCGGGGAGGCCCGACTTC. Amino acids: CASSATPGRPDF.

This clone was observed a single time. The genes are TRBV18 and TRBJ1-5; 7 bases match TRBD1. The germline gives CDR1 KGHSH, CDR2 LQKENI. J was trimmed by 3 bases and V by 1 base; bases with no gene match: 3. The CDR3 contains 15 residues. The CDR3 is CASSPQGALNQPQHF. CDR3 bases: TGTGCCAGCTCACCACAGGGGGCCCTCAATCAGCCCCAGCATTTT.

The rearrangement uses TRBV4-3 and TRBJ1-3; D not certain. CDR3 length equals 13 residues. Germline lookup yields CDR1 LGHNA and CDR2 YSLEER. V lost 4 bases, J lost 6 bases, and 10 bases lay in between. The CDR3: CASSPLGLNTIYF. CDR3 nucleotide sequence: TGCGCCAGCAGCCCCCTAGGTTTAAACACCATATATTTT.

DNA of the CDR3: TGTGCCAGCAGACACAGGGGGCCCTATAATTCACCCCTCCACTTT. Its translation: CASRHRGPYNSPLHF. This chain connects TRBV6-5 to TRBJ1-6, with TRBD1 identical over 9 bases. Trimming took 6 bases from V and 2 from J; bases not matched to a gene: 2. The CDR3 consists of 15 residues. CDR1 is MNHEY and CDR2 is SVGAGI in the germline V gene.

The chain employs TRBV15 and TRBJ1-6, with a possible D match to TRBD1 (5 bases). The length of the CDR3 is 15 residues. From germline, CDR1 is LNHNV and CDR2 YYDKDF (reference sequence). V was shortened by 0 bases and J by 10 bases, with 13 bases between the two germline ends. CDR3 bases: TGTGCCACCAGCAGAGATAAAATCCAGGGCTCACCCCTCCACTTT. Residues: CATSRDKIQGSPLHF. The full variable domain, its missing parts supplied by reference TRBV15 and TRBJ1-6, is DAMVIQNPRYQVTQFGKPVTLSCSQTLNHNVMYWYQQKSSQAPKLLFHYYDKDFNNEADTPDNFQSRRPNTSFCFLDIRSPGLGDTAMYLCATSRDKIQGSPLHFGNGTRLTVT.

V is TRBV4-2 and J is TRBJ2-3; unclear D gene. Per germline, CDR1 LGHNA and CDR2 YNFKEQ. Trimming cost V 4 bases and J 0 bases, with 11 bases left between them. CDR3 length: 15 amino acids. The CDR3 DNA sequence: TGTGCCAGCAGCCTCGGGTCCTCTAGCACAGATACGCAGTATTTT. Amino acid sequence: CASSLGSSSTDTQYF.

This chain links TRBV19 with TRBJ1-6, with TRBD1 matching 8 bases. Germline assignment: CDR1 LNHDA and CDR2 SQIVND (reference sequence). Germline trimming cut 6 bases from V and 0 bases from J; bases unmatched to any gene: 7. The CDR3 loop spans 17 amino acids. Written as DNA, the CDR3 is TGTGCCAGTAGAGGTGGACAGGGAAGCTCCTATAATTCACCCCTCCACTTT. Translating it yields CASRGGQGSSYNSPLHF.

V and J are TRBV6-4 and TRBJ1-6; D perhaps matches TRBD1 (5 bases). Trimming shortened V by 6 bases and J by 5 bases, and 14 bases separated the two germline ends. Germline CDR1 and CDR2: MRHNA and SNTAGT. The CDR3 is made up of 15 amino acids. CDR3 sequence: CASRIGTGDNSPLHF. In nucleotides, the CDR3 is TGTGCCAGCAGAATTGGGACGGGAGATAATTCACCCCTCCACTTT.

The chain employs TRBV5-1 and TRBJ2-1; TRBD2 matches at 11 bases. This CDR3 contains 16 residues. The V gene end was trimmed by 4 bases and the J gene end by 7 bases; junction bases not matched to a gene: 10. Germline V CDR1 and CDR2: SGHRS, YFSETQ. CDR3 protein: CASSSSGGDSQNEQFF. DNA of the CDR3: TGCGCCAGCAGCAGTAGCGGGGGGGATTCACAGAATGAGCAGTTCTTC.

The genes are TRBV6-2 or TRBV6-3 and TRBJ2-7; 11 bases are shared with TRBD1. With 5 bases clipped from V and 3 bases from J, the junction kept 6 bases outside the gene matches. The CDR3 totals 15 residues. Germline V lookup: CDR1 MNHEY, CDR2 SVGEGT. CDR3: CASSRGTGGYYEQYF. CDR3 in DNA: TGTGCCAGCAGTCGCGGGACAGGGGGTTACTACGAGCAGTACTTC.

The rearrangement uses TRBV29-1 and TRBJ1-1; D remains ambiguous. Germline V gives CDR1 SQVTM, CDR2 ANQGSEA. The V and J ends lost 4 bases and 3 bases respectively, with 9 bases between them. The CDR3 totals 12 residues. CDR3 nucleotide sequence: TGCAGCGTTGGTGCCGGTGACACTGAAGCTTTCTTT. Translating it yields CSVGAGDTEAFF.

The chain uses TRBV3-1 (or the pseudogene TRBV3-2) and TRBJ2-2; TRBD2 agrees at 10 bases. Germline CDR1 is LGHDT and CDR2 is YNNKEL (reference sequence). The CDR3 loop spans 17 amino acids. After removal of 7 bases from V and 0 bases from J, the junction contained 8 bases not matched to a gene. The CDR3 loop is CASKRTSGPANTGELFF. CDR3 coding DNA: TGTGCCAGCAAGCGGACTAGCGGACCCGCGAACACCGGGGAGCTGTTTTTT.

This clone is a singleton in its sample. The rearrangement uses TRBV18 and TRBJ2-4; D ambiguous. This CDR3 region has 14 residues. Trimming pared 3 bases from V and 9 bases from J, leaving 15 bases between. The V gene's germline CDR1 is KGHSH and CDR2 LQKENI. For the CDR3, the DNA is TGTGCCAGCTCACCCTCAACAACCCCGGGCATTCAGTACTTC. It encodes CASSPSTTPGIQYF.

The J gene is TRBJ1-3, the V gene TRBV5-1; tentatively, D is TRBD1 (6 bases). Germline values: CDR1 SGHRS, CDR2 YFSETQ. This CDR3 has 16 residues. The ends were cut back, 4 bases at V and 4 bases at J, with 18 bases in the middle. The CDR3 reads CASSRDTGTGGNTIYF. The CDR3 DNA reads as TGCGCCAGCAGCCGGGACACGGGGACGGGAGGAAACACCATATATTTT.

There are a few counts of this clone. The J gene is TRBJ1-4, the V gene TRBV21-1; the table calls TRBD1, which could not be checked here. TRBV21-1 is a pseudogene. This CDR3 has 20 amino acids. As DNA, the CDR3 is TGTGCCAGCAGCAACCCACAGGGGCCACCAACCCTTTTCTATAATGAAAAACTGTTTTTT. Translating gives CASSNPQGPPTLFYNEKLFF.

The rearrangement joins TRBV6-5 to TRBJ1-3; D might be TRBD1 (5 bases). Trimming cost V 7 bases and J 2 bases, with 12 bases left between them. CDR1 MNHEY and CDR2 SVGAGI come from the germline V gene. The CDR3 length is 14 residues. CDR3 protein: CASNQQVAGNTIYF. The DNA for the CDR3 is TGTGCCAGCAACCAACAGGTAGCTGGAAACACCATATATTTT.